The 5 T cell receptor beta chains below all came from one sample that was sequenced in a study of tumor-infiltrating lymphocytes in primary liver carcinoma (dated 2017 in TCRdb). Instrument on record: Illumina HiSeq 2500. A constant-region primer and ProtoScript II reverse transcriptase were used to reverse-transcribe TCRbeta-specific cDNA from about 0.55 ug total RNA. TCRbeta libraries were built with three nested multiplex PCR rounds, a slightly modified ARM-PCR procedure. Multiplex TRBV1-TRBV30 forward primers and a Cbeta reverse primer were used in the first two PCR rounds, each of which was run for around 9 cycles. TCRdb reanalyzed the raw reads on its own, using fastp at Q25 for trimming and MiXCR for clone calling, and kept in-frame beta chains. CDR3 protein sequences are deduplicated, and each keeps its most common genes and DNA. Across this sample there are 25,000 to 35,000 distinct CDR3 sequences, with 76% seen only once. Of the sample, around 33% is held by the ten largest clones.

Total RNA and DNA were co-extracted from around 20-30 mg of bulk tissue with the AllPrep DNA/RNA mini kit, without cell sorting. The source material was liver tumor tissue from sampling region 5. The intended sense of this specimen's cell subset or site label: tumor region T5, tumor centre. The source is a man in his forties with primary liver carcinoma and hepatitis B virus infection.

This clonotype was detected only a few times. Just one base apart from a much larger clone, this may be a read error. The chain recombines TRBV11-1 with TRBJ2-3, with D unclear. CDR1 and CDR2 from the germline V gene are SGHAT and FQDESV (reference sequence). CDR3 length: 14 residues. CDR3: CASSLRQRARESHF. CDR3 coding DNA: TGTGCCAGCAGCTTAAGGCAACGTGCGCGAGAGTCTCACTTT.

The table lists this clonotype with many counts. The chain uses TRBV15 and TRBJ2-7; D ambiguous. CDR3 length: 14 residues. Germline V lookup: CDR1 LNHNV, CDR2 YYDKDF (reference sequence). V was trimmed by 5 bases and J by 3 bases, leaving 14 bases between them. This chain's CDR3 is CATSEDVSVYEQYF. CDR3 bases: TGTGCCACCAGCGAGGACGTTAGTGTCTACGAGCAGTACTTC. Together with reference TRBV15 and TRBJ2-7, the CDR3 gives the full variable domain: DAMVIQNPRYQVTQFGKPVTLSCSQTLNHNVMYWYQQKSSQAPKLLFHYYDKDFNNEADTPDNFQSRRPNTSFCFLDIRSPGLGDTAMYLCATSEDVSVYEQYFGPGTRLTVT.

There are many counts of this clonotype. The rearrangement uses TRBV7-9 and TRBJ1-5; no firm D call. Per germline, CDR1 SEHNR and CDR2 FQNEAQ (reference sequence). This CDR3 is built from 12 residues. The V end was cut by 5 bases, the J end by 10 bases, with 12 bases between. For the CDR3, the DNA is TGTGCCAGCAGCCCACGACGAACTCCCCAGCATTTT. Encoded protein: CASSPRRTPQHF.

Here the CDR3 DNA reads TGTGCCAGCAGCTTACTCCGGGGAACGGGGCCGAGCACCGGGGAGCTGTTTTTT. This translates into CASSLLRGTGPSTGELFF. The chain couples TRBV7-9 to TRBJ2-2; D may correspond to TRBD1 or TRBD2 (5 bases each). Per germline, CDR1 SEHNR and CDR2 FQNEAQ (reference sequence). The CDR3 extends over 18 amino acids. Trimming cost V 2 bases and J 4 bases, with 20 bases left between them.

This chain joins TRBV5-1 and TRBJ2-7; a possible D gene is TRBD2 (6 bases). This CDR3 has 14 residues. CDR1 is SGHRS and CDR2 is YFSETQ in the germline V gene. Trimming removed 8 bases at V and 6 bases at J, with 21 bases between. CDR3 protein: CARSQGTGALEQYF. CDR3 bases: TGCGCCAGAAGCCAAGGGACTGGGGCCCTCGAGCAGTACTTC.